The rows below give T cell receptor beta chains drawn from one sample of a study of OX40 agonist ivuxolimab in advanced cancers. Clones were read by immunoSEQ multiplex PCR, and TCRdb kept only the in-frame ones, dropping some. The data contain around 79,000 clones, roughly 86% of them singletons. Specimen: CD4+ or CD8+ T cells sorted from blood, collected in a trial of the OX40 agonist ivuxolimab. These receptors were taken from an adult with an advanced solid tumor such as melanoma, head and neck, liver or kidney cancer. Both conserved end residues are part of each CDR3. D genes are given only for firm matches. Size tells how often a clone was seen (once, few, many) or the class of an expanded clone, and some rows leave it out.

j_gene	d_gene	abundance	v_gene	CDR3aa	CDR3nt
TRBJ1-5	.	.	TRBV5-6	CASSLGLGSNQPQHF	TGTGCCAGCAGCTTGGGACTGGGGAGCAATCAGCCCCAGCATTTT
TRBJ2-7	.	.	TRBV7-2	CASSRTTYEQYF	TGTGCCAGCAGCCGGACCACTTACGAGCAGTACTTC
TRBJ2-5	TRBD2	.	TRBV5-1	CASSPPGLAGVGETQYF	TGCGCCAGCAGCCCACCGGGACTAGCGGGAGTAGGAGAGACCCAGTACTTC
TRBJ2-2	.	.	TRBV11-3	CASSFHRGPGGGELFF	TGTGCCAGCAGCTTCCACAGGGGCCCGGGAGGCGGGGAGCTGTTTTTT
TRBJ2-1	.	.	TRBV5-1	CASSFGGSSYNEQFF	TGCGCCAGCAGCTTTGGGGGGAGCTCCTACAATGAGCAGTTCTTC
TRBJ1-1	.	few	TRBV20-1	CSARVDTEAFF	TGCAGTGCTAGGGTGGACACTGAAGCTTTCTTT
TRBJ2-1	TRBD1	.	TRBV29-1	CSCLGQGVYNEQFF	TGCAGCTGCCTGGGACAGGGAGTCTACAATGAGCAGTTCTTC
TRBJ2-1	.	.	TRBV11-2	CASSLEWGEQFF	TGTGCCAGCAGCTTAGAATGGGGGGAGCAGTTCTTC
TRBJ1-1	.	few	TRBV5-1	CASSLVTETEAFF	TGCGCCAGCAGCTTGGTAACAGAGACTGAAGCTTTCTTT
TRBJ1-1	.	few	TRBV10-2	CASSEQASTEAFF	TGCGCCAGCAGCGAGCAGGCTAGCACTGAAGCTTTCTTT
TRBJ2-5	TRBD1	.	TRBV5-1	CASRVGTVQETQYF	TGCGCCAGCAGGGTTGGGACAGTACAAGAGACCCAGTACTTC
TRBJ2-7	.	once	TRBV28	CASSITSPYEQYF	TGTGCCAGCAGCATTACTAGCCCCTACGAGCAGTACTTC
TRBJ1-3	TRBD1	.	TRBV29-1	CSAGDRNSGNTIYF	TGCAGCGCAGGGGACAGGAACTCTGGAAACACCATATATTTT
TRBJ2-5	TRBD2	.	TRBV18	CASSLRGIAGQGETQYF	TGTGCCAGCTCACTCCGTGGAATAGCGGGGCAGGGGGAGACCCAGTACTTC
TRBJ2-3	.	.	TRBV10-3	CAIRQADTQYF	TGTGCCATTCGTCAGGCAGATACGCAGTATTTT
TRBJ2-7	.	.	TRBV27	CASSLYSGRSYEQYF	TGTGCCAGCAGTTTATATTCGGGGAGGAGCTACGAGCAGTACTTC
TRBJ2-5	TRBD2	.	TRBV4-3	CASSQEGGGYQETQYF	TGCGCCAGCAGCCAAGAGGGCGGGGGGTACCAAGAGACCCAGTACTTC
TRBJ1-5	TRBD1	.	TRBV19	CASSQDRENQPQHF	TGTGCCAGTAGTCAGGACAGGGAGAATCAGCCCCAGCATTTT
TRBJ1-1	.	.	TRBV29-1	CSALNGGEAFF	TGCAGCGCTCTCAACGGGGGCGAAGCTTTCTTT
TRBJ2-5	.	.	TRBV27	CASSPRVGQETQYF	TGTGCCAGCAGTCCCAGGGTGGGCCAAGAGACCCAGTACTTC
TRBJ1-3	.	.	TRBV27	CASSSPNAGNTIYF	TGTGCCAGCAGTTCCCCAAACGCCGGAAACACCATATATTTT
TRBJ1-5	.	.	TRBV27	CASSTFAQGGQPQHF	TGTGCCAGCAGTACATTCGCTCAGGGAGGCCAGCCCCAGCATTTT
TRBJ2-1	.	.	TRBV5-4	CASSLVGANEQFF	TGTGCCAGCAGCTTGGTCGGGGCCAATGAGCAGTTCTTC
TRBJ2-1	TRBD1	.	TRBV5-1	CASSFDRGLLRGNEQFF	TGCGCCAGCAGCTTTGATAGGGGGCTATTAAGGGGCAATGAGCAGTTCTTC